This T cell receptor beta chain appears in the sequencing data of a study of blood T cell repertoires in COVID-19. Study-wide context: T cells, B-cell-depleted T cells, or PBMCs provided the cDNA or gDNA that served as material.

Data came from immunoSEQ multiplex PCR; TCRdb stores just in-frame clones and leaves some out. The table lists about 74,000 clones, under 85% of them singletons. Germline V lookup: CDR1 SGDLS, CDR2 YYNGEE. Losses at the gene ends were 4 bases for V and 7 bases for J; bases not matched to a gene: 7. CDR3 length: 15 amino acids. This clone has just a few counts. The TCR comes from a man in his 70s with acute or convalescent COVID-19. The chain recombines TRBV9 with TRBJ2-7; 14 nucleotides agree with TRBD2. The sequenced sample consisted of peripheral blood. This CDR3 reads CASSKGLAGEGEQYF. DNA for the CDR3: TGTGCCAGCAGCAAGGGACTAGCGGGAGAAGGTGAGCAGTACTTC.